The source of this TCR beta chain is a study of cytomegalovirus exposure and HLA in healthy donors. As for the study in general: An early release of data contained about 85 million unique TCRs, which came from HLA-typed donors.

CDR3 length equals 16 residues. CDR1 KGHSY and CDR2 FQNENV come from the germline V gene. With 60 Vbeta and 13 Jbeta primers, the PCR was carried out. This table comes from immunoSEQ multiplex PCR, and its TCRdb copy is limited to in-frame clones, with some not included. The sample holds 30,000 to 45,000 clones, more than 80% seen once. This clone appeared a single time. Sequenced material: PBMCs. The V and J genes are TRBV16 and TRBJ2-5; perhaps TRBD2 as D (5 bases). TRBJ2-7 matches the DNA end more closely, so the J call is doubtful. This receptor was identified in a woman in her 40s in good health and CMV-seropositive. CDR3 in DNA: TGTGCCAGCAGCCAAAGGACTCCTGCACAGTCCCCCGAGCAGTACTTC. This translates into CASSQRTPAQSPEQYF.